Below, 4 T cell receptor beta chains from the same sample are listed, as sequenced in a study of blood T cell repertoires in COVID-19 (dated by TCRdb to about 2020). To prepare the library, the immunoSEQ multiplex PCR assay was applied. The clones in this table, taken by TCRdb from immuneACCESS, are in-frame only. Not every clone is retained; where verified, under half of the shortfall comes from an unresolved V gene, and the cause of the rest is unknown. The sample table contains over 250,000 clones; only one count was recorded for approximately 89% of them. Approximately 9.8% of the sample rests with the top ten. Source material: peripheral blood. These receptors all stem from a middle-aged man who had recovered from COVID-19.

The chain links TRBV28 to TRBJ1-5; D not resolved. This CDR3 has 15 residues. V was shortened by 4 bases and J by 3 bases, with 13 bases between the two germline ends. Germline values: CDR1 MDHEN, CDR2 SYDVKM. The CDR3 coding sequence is TGTGCCAGCAGTTCCCCCAGAGCGTTCAATCAGCCCCAGCATTTT. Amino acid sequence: CASSSPRAFNQPQHF.

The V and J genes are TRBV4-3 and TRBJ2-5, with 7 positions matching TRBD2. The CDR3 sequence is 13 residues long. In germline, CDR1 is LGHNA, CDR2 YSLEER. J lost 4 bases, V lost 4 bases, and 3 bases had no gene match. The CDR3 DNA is TGCGCCAGCAGCCCGGAGCGGGGAGAGACCCAGTACTTC. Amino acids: CASSPERGETQYF.

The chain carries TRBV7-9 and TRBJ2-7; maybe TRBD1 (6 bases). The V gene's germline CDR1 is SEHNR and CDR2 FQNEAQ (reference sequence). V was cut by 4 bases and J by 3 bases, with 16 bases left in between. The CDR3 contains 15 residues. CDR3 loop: CASSSVRTGSYEQYF. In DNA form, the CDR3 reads TGTGCCAGCAGCTCCGTACGTACAGGGAGCTACGAGCAGTACTTC.

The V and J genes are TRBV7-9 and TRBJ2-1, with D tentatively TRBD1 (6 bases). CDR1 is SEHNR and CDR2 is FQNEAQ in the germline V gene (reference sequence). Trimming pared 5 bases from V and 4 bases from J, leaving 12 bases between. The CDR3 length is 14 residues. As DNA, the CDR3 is TGTGCCAGCAGCCCACAGGGAACTTACAATGAGCAGTTCTTC. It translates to CASSPQGTYNEQFF.